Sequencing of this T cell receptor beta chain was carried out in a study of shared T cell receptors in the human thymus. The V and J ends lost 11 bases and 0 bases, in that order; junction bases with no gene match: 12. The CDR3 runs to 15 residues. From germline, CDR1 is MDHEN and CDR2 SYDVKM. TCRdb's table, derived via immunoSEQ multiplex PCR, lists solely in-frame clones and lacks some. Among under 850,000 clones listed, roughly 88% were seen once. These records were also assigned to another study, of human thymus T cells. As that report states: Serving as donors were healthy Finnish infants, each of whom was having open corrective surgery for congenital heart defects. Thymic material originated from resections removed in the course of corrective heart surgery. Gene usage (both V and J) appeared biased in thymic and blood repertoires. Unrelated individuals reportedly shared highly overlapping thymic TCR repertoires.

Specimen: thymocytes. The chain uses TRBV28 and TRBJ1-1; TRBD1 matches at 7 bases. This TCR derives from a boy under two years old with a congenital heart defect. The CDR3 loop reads CAAKKQGNMNTEAFF. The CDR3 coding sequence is TGTGCCGCCAAAAAACAGGGGAACATGAACACTGAAGCTTTCTTT.